This TCR beta chain appears in the sequencing data of a study of cytomegalovirus exposure and HLA in healthy donors. The CDR3 runs to 16 residues. Study conclusions and caveats: With high specificity and sensitivity, the classifier reportedly diagnosed cytomegalovirus status. Confirmation was obtained in vitro that a few CMV-associated chains are specific for CMV antigens.

PCR amplification relied on 60 Vbeta primers (plus 13 Jbeta primers). This table comes from immunoSEQ multiplex PCR, and its TCRdb copy is limited to in-frame clones, with some not included. Of about 190,000 clones listed, approximately 86% are singletons. This clone was observed a single time. Its specificity is unknown. V usage is TRBV12-2 and J usage is TRBJ1-5; TRBD1, the table's D call, was not compared with the DNA. TRBV12-2 is a listed pseudogene. The receptor comes from a woman in her late teens or twenties in good health and CMV-seronegative. Sequenced input: PBMCs. The CDR3 sequence is CASRLGSGTSNQPQHF. In nucleotides, the CDR3 is TGTGCAAGTCGCTTAGGTTCCGGGACAAGTAATCAGCCCCAGCATTTT.